These 30 T cell receptor beta chains came from one sample sequenced in a study of blood T cells in healthy people across ages (dated by TCRdb to the mid-2010s). Libraries were made using 5' RACE. TCRdb shows the sequencer as Illumina HiSeq 2500. A second PCR of roughly 7 to 11 cycles was performed with a sample-barcoded 5' primer and a J-beta primer mix. TCRdb's own reprocessing of the public reads used fastp at Q25 and MiXCR and kept productive beta chains. CDR3 protein duplicates are merged, each entry listing the most common genes and DNA. The sample records some 900,000 distinct CDR3 sequences, 25% to 30% of which are singletons. The ten largest make up roughly a sixth of the sample. Sequencing used blood. The receptors come from a woman of 80 years or more in good health.

This clonotype turned up a few times. The rearrangement links TRBV6-2 or TRBV6-3 to TRBJ2-5, with D perhaps TRBD1 (6 bases). The J call is doubtful: the DNA matches TRBJ2-7 better. Germline lookup yields CDR1 MNHEY and CDR2 SVGEGT. The CDR3 is 14 amino acids. CDR3 nucleotides: TGTGCCAGCAGTCCGAGACCCAGGGGTCACGAGCAGTACTTC. It is translated as CASSPRPRGHEQYF.

The chain couples TRBV6-1 to TRBJ1-1; TRBD1 agrees at 7 bases. Germline-derived CDR1 and CDR2 are MNHNS and SASEGT. J gave up 6 bases and V 0 bases, and 16 bases lay outside the gene matches. This CDR3 contains 18 residues. CDR3 residues: CASSEALQGWVLFPEAFF. The CDR3 coding sequence is TGTGCCAGCAGTGAAGCACTACAGGGGTGGGTTTTATTCCCTGAAGCTTTCTTT.

The chain employs TRBV28 and TRBJ2-1; TRBD2 is a possible D gene (5 bases). The J call may be incorrect, as the DNA end agrees better with TRBJ2-7. The CDR3 totals 14 residues. CDR1 and CDR2 from the germline V gene are MDHEN and SYDVKM. CDR3 sequence: CASSLSGIYNEQYF. The CDR3, as DNA: TGTGCCAGCAGTTTATCCGGGATCTACAATGAGCAGTACTTC.

This clonotype was detected once. The V and J genes are TRBV3-1 and TRBJ2-7; the D gene is possibly TRBD1 (5 bases). This CDR3 region has 13 residues. Germline loops: CDR1 LGHDT, CDR2 YNNKEL (reference sequence). Trimming took off 5 bases at V and 4 bases at J, with 12 bases between the two ends. The CDR3 coding sequence is TGTGCCAGCAGCGAACAGGAGAGTTACGAGCAGTACTTC. It encodes CASSEQESYEQYF.

Turning to this clonotype: The germline gene is not matched at one end of the junction; a read error may be the cause. The chain uses TRBV3-1 and TRBJ2-7; maybe TRBD2 (6 bases). The CDR3 spans 15 residues. CDR1 and CDR2 (germline): LGHDT, YNNKEL (reference sequence). Here the CDR3 DNA reads TGTGCCAGCAGCCAAGTCCCGGGCACTAGCTACGGGCAGTACTTC. It specifies CASSQVPGTSYGQYF.

This chain links TRBV7-9 with TRBJ2-7; D call uncertain. CDR1 is SEHNR and CDR2 is FQNEAQ in the germline V gene (reference sequence). The CDR3 extends over 16 amino acids. With 4 bases removed from V and 2 bases from J, the gap between germline ends came to 18 bases. CDR3 sequence (DNA): TGTGCCAGCAGCTCGGCCGGCAGGACGAAAGCCTACGAGCAGTACTTC. It encodes CASSSAGRTKAYEQYF.

This clonotype came up once. A much bigger clone sits one base away, suggesting this may be a read error. The chain has TRBV11-2 and TRBJ2-5, with D possibly matching TRBD1 (6 bases). The CDR3 totals 12 residues. CDR1 and CDR2 from the germline V gene are SGHAT and FQNNGV. The CDR3 DNA reads TGTGTCAGCAGCCAGGGGTGGCAGACCCAGTACTTC. Translated: CVSSQGWQTQYF.

This clonotype has ten or more counts. The gene calls are TRBV20-1 and TRBJ2-6; D is undetermined. CDR3 length: 17 residues. Germline CDR1 reads DFQATT; CDR2 reads SNEGSKA (reference sequence). V shed 6 bases and J shed 0 bases, with 18 bases lying between them. CDR3 DNA: TGCAGTGCAACGAACATCCTCCATAGCTCTGGGGCCAACGTCCTGACTTTC. It is translated as CSATNILHSSGANVLTF.

About this clonotype: One end of the junction is discordant with germline, which a read error may explain. The gene calls are TRBV9 and TRBJ2-4; 7 nucleotides match TRBD1. This CDR3 comprises 17 residues. CDR1 and CDR2 from the germline V gene are SGDLS and YYNGEE. The CDR3 loop is CANSVGITTGAKNIQYF. CDR3 nucleotide sequence: TGTGCCAACAGCGTAGGGATTACGACAGGGGCCAAAAACATTCAGTACTTC.

On this clonotype: A read error may explain this, as a much larger clone is one base away. The J gene is TRBJ2-1, the V gene TRBV11-3; 10 bases match TRBD2. CDR1 SGHNT and CDR2 YENEEA come from the germline V gene. The junction had 1 base not matched to a gene; V was cut back by 5 bases and J by 6 bases. CDR3 length: 13 amino acids. CDR3 coding DNA: TGTGCCAGCAGCAGCGGGGGGGCCAATGAGCAGTTCTTC. Its protein is CASSSGGANEQFF. Looking up the rest from reference TRBV11-3 and TRBJ2-1 gives the full variable domain: EAGVVQSPRYKIIEKKQPVAFWCNPISGHNTLYWYLQNLGQGPELLIRYENEEAVDDSQLPKDRFSAERLKGVDSTLKIQPAELGDSAVYLCASSSGGANEQFFGPGTRLTVL.

This clonotype was detected ten times or more. The chain joins TRBV5-1 to TRBJ2-1; D call uncertain. Looked up from germline, CDR1 is SGHRS and CDR2 is YFSETQ. V was pared by 0 bases and J by 4 bases, with 8 bases between. The CDR3 runs 14 residues. CDR3 DNA: TGCGCCAGCAGCTTGGCCAATAGGTACAATGAGCAGTTCTTC. Translating gives CASSLANRYNEQFF.

Worth noting for this clonotype: At one of its ends the junction is not consistent with the germline gene, which may arise from a read error. This chain joins TRBV11-2 and TRBJ1-2, with 7 bases matching TRBD1. Germline assignment: CDR1 SGHAT and CDR2 FQNNGV. The CDR3 is 13 residues long. CDR3 DNA: TGTGCCAGCAGCCATGGACAGGCCTATGGCTGCACCTTC. This gives the protein CASSHGQAYGCTF.

This clonotype was seen many times. This rearrangement joins TRBV29-1 to TRBJ1-5; possibly TRBD1 for D (5 bases). This CDR3 has 13 residues. The V gene's germline CDR1 is SQVTM and CDR2 ANQGSEA. The germline V and J ends were trimmed by 8 bases and 8 bases, with 19 bases remaining between them. CDR3 sequence: CSTRGTDREPQHF. The CDR3 DNA reads as TGCAGCACCCGGGGGACGGACCGGGAGCCCCAGCATTTT.

This clonotype was recorded once. A much larger clone sits a single nucleotide away, making a read error possible. The chain joins TRBV5-1 to TRBJ1-2, with 9 bases fitting TRBD1. CDR1 and CDR2 (germline): SGHRS, YFSETQ. The CDR3 sequence is 15 residues long. This chain's CDR3 is CASSFGDRERYGHTF. The CDR3 DNA reads as TGCGCCAGCAGCTTCGGGGACAGGGAACGCTATGGCCACACCTTC.

This clonotype was seen ten or more times. This chain connects TRBV6-6 to TRBJ2-1; D call uncertain. CDR3 size: 13 residues. V lost 8 bases and J lost 8, with 16 bases in between. Germline loops: CDR1 MNHNY, CDR2 SVGAGI (reference sequence). In nucleotides, the CDR3 is TGTGCCAGCTCTTTAAGGGTTTCGTATGAGCAGTTCTTC. It codes for CASSLRVSYEQFF.

This chain links TRBV12-3 or TRBV12-4 with TRBJ2-2, with TRBD1 matching 10 bases. The J segment lost 5 bases and the V segment lost 8 bases, leaving 11 bases of the junction unmatched. This CDR3 spans 16 amino acids. The CDR3 bases are TGTGCCAGCGGATACGGGACAGGGGACCGGACCGGGGAGCTGTTTTTT. Amino acid sequence: CASGYGTGDRTGELFF.

The chain links TRBV24-1 to TRBJ2-1; 10 bases line up with TRBD1. Germline V gives CDR1 KGHDR, CDR2 SFDVKD. The junction had 6 bases not matched to a gene; V was cut back by 7 bases and J by 7 bases. CDR3 length: 14 residues. The CDR3, as DNA: TGTGCCACCAGGACAGGGGGCTTAGAAAATGAGCAGTTCTTC. Protein product: CATRTGGLENEQFF.

There are a few counts of this clonotype. The chain recombines TRBV7-9 with TRBJ1-1; possibly TRBD1 for D (6 bases). In germline, CDR1 is SEHNR, CDR2 FQNEAQ (reference sequence). V lost 5 bases to trimming and J lost 10 bases, with 17 bases between them. The CDR3 sequence is 13 residues long. CDR3 DNA: TGTGCCAGCAGCCAGGACAGCATGGTTGCAGCTTTCTTT. Encoded protein: CASSQDSMVAAFF.

This clonotype was recorded at least ten times. The chain is built from TRBV10-3 and TRBJ1-2, with TRBD1 matching over 12 bases. Looked up from germline, CDR1 is ENHRY and CDR2 is SYGVKD. V shed 5 bases and J 4 bases; nucleotides not matched to a gene: 5. This CDR3 spans 15 amino acids. In DNA, the CDR3 is TGTGCCATCAGTCCCGGGACAGGGGGCCCCTATGGCTACACCTTC. Encoded protein: CAISPGTGGPYGYTF.

The genes are TRBV2 and TRBJ1-2; D gene uncertain. Germline CDR1 SNHLY, CDR2 FYNNEI. The CDR3 spans 12 residues. Trimming left V 4 bases short and J 4 bases short, with 7 bases between. CDR3 coding DNA: TGTGCCAGCAGTGGAGGGCTCTATGGCTACACCTTC. It encodes CASSGGLYGYTF.

A few counts support this clonotype. The CDR3: CASSPPLAGYLAYNEQYF. The CDR3 DNA is TGTGCCAGCAGCCCCCCGTTAGCGGGGTATCTGGCCTACAATGAGCAGTACTTC. V gene TRBV11-1 combines with J gene TRBJ2-7; 8 bases line up with TRBD2. The V gene's germline CDR1 is SGHAT and CDR2 FQDESV (reference sequence). V lost 5 bases to trimming and J lost 7 bases; unmatched junction nucleotides: 22. This CDR3 is built from 18 residues.

This clonotype was counted ten times or more. This sequence joins TRBV20-1 and TRBJ2-7, with 14 bases matching TRBD2. Germline-derived CDR1 and CDR2 are DFQATT and SNEGSKA (reference sequence). The CDR3 extends over 18 amino acids. V lost 5 bases to trimming and J lost 1 base; unmatched junction nucleotides: 13. CDR3 DNA: TGCAGTGCTCGACCGGGACTAGCGGGGGCCTACATATCCTACGAGCAGTACTTC. Translated, it gives CSARPGLAGAYISYEQYF.

There are many counts of this clonotype. The chain recombines TRBV5-1 with TRBJ2-7; D might be TRBD1 (5 bases). The germline V gene has CDR1 SGHRS and CDR2 YFSETQ. The length of the CDR3 is 14 residues. Between the trimmed V and J ends, which lost 0 bases and 6 bases, there was a span of 13 bases. Here the CDR3 reads CASSLAGRASEQYF. CDR3 sequence (DNA): TGCGCCAGCAGCTTGGCCGGCAGGGCATCCGAGCAGTACTTC.

This clonotype has a handful of counts. The chain employs TRBV4-3 and TRBJ1-2, with TRBD1 matching 8 bases. There are 18 residues in the CDR3. After removal of 0 bases from V and 4 bases from J, the junction contained 13 bases not matched to a gene. The germline gives CDR1 LGHNA, CDR2 YSLEER. In DNA form, the CDR3 reads TGCGCCAGCAGCCAAGAAGCGGTACAGGGGGATCGTATCTATGGCTACACCTTC. Translating gives CASSQEAVQGDRIYGYTF.

This clonotype was recorded a few times. The chain is built from TRBV9 and TRBJ1-1, with D maybe TRBD1 (6 bases). The CDR3 contains 14 residues. CDR1 SGDLS and CDR2 YYNGEE come from the germline V gene. V lost 2 bases and J 7 bases, leaving 15 bases between the germline ends. The CDR3 nucleotides read TGTGCCAGCAGCGTGGGGGGGCTAACCAATGAAGCTTTCTTT. As protein: CASSVGGLTNEAFF.

V usage is TRBV20-1 and J usage is TRBJ2-7; TRBD1 aligns across 8 bases. Germline V gene data show CDR1 as DFQATT and CDR2 as SNEGSKA (reference sequence). The CDR3 has 14 amino acids. After removal of 5 bases from V and 2 bases from J, the junction contained 8 bases not matched to a gene. CDR3 in amino acids: CSASRDRTAYEQYF. The CDR3 region has the DNA TGCAGTGCTTCCCGGGACAGGACTGCCTACGAGCAGTACTTC.

Turning to this clonotype: One end of the junction is discordant with germline, which a read error may explain. This chain uses TRBV7-2 with TRBJ2-7; D is perhaps TRBD1 or TRBD2 (5 bases each). Germline CDR1 and CDR2: SGHTA and FQGNSA. The CDR3 is made up of 16 amino acids. DNA for the CDR3: TGTGCCAACAGCTTAGCCAGGGACCCAGGCCTTGGGGAGCAGTACTTC. Translating it yields CANSLARDPGLGEQYF.

This clonotype was picked up a small number of times. A much larger clone lies one base from this, so it may be a read error. The J gene is TRBJ2-1, the V gene TRBV16, with 11 bases identical to TRBD1. The J call could be wrong; TRBJ2-7 is a better fit for the DNA end. The CDR3 totals 16 residues. CDR1 is KGHSY, CDR2 FQNENV, per germline. In DNA, the CDR3 is TGTGCCAGCAGCCAATCCGGGACAGGGGGTTACAATGAGCAGTACTTC. This codes for CASSQSGTGGYNEQYF.

V usage is TRBV7-2 and J usage is TRBJ1-1; TRBD1 matches 8 bases. The CDR3 is made up of 19 amino acids. Germline V lookup: CDR1 SGHTA, CDR2 FQGNSA. With 5 bases clipped from V and 5 bases from J, the junction kept 22 bases outside the gene matches. The CDR3 loop reads CASSRAGTGFPVFGTEAFF. Here the CDR3 DNA reads TGTGCCAGCAGCCGGGCGGGGACAGGTTTCCCAGTTTTTGGGACTGAAGCTTTCTTT.

The chain couples TRBV20-1 to TRBJ2-7; D gene uncertain. CDR1 is DFQATT, CDR2 SNEGSKA, per germline (reference sequence). V lost 1 base and J lost 3, with 19 bases in between. The CDR3 covers 16 residues. The CDR3 loop is CSARVIPGPGNYEQYF. The CDR3, as DNA: TGCAGTGCTAGAGTAATCCCCGGGCCCGGCAACTACGAGCAGTACTTC.